This TCR beta chain was captured by sequencing in a study of blood T cell repertoires in COVID-19. Study information: Sample material is recorded as cDNA or gDNA derived from T cells, B-cell-depleted T cells, or PBMCs.

Original handling: Reference gene primer amplification gave nucleated cell count estimates. Profiling relied on immunoSEQ multiplex PCR, and the TCRdb table lists in-frame clones only, not all of them. V and J calls and clone size are as listed in that table; D and trimming were resolved from the DNA. The table lists about 300,000 clones, about 90% of them singletons, with 5.5% to 7% in the top ten. Participant ages covered about 18 to 89 years across 25 or so US areas. Assignments of participants to cohorts depended upon their own reported clinical history. The germline CDR1 and CDR2 sequences are LGHNA and YSLEER. V gave up 1 base and J gave up 7 bases, with 16 bases separating them. There are 16 residues in the CDR3.

V gene TRBV4-3 combines with J gene TRBJ1-4, with a possible D match to TRBD1 (5 bases). The receptor comes from a woman aged 25-40 years who had recovered from COVID-19. Sequencing used PBMCs or T cells enriched from blood (not recorded which). CDR3 region: CASSQGAGTAVEKLFF. The CDR3 region has the DNA TGCGCCAGCAGCCAAGGGGCGGGGACCGCAGTTGAAAAACTGTTTTTT.